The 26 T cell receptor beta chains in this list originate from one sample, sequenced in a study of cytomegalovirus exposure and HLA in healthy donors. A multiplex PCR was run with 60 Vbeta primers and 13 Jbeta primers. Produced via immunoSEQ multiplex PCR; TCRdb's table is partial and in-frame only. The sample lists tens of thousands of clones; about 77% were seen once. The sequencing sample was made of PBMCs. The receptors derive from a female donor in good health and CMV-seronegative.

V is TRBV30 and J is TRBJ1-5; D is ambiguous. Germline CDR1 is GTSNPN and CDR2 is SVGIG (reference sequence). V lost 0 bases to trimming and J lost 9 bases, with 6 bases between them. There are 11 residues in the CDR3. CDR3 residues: CAWSVEGPQHF. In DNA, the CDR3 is TGTGCCTGGAGTGTAGAGGGGCCCCAGCATTTT.

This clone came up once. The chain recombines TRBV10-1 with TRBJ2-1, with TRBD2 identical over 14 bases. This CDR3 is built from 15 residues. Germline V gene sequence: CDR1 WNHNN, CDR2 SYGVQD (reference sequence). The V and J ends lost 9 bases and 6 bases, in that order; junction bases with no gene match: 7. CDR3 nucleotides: TGCGCCAGAGATGGGACTAGCGGGAGTTGCAATGAGCAGTTCTTC. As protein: CARDGTSGSCNEQFF.

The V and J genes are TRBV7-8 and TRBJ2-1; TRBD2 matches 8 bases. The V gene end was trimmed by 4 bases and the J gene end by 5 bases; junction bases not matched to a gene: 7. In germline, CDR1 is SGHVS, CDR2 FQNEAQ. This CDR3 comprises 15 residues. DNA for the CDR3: TGTGCCAGCAGCTATCCCGGGACTAGGAACAATGAGCAGTTCTTC. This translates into CASSYPGTRNNEQFF.

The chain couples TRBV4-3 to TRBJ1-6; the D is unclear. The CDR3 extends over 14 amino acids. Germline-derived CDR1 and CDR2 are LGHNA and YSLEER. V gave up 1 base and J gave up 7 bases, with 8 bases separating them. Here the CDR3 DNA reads TGCGCCAGCAGCCAAGCCCGGGTAAATTCACCCCTCCACTTT. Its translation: CASSQARVNSPLHF.

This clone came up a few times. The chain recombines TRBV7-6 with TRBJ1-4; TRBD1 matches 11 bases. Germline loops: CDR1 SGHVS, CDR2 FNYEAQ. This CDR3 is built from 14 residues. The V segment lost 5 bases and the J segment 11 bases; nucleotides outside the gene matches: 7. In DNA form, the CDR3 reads TGTGCCAGCAGCCAGGGACAGGGGGTTACTAAACTGTTTTTT. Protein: CASSQGQGVTKLFF.

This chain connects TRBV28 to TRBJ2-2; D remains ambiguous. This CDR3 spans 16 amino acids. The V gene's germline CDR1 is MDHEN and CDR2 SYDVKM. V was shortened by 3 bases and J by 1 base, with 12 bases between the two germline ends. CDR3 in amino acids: CASSFLPSENTGELFF. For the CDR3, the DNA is TGTGCCAGCAGTTTTCTACCGTCCGAGAACACCGGGGAGCTGTTTTTT.

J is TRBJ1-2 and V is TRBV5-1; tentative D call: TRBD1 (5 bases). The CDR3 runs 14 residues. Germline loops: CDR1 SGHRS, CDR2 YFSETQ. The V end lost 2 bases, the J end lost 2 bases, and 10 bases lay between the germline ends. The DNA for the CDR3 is TGCGCCAGCAGCTTAACAGGATCCAACTATGGCTACACCTTC. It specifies CASSLTGSNYGYTF.

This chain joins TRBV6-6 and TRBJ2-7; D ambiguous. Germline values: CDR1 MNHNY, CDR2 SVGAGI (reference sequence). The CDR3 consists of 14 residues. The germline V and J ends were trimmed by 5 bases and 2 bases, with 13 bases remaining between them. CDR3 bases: TGTGCCAGCAGTACGACGGGTTCCACCTACGAGCAGTACTTC. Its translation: CASSTTGSTYEQYF.

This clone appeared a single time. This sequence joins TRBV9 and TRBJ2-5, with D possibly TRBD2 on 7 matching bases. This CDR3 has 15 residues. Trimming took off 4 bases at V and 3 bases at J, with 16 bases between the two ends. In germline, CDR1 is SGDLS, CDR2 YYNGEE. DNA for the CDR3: TGTGCCAGCAGCTCCCAAGGGGGGGGTGAAGAGACCCAGTACTTC. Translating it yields CASSSQGGGEETQYF.

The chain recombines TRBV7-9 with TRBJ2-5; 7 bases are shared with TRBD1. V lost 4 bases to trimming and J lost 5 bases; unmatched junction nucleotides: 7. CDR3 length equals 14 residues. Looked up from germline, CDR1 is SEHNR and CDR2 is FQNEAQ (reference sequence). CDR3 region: CASSSSTGDETQYF. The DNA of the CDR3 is TGTGCCAGCAGCTCGTCCACAGGGGACGAGACCCAGTACTTC.

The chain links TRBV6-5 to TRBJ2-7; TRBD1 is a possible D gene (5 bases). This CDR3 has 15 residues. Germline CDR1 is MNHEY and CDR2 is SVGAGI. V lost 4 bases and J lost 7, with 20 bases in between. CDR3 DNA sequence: TGTGCCAGCAGTTGGGGCTCGATCCAAGGGGTAGAGCAGTACTTC. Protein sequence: CASSWGSIQGVEQYF.

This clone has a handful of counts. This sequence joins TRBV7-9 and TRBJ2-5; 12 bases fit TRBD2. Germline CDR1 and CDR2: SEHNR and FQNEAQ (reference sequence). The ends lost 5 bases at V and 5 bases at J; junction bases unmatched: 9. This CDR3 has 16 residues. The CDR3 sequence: CASSPPGLAGMETQYF. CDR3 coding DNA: TGTGCCAGCAGCCCCCCAGGACTAGCGGGGATGGAGACCCAGTACTTC.

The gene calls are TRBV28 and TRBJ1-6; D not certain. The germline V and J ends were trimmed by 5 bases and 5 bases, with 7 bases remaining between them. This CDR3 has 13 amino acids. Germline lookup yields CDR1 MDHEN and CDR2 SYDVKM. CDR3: CASSTANNSPLHF. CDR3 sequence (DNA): TGTGCCAGCAGTACAGCTAATAATTCACCCCTCCACTTT. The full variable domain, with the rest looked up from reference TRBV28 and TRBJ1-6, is DVKVTQSSRYLVKRTGEKVFLECVQDMDHENMFWYRQDPGLGLRLIYFSYDVKMKEKGDIPEGYSVSREKKERFSLILESASTNQTSMYLCASSTANNSPLHFGNGTRLTVT.

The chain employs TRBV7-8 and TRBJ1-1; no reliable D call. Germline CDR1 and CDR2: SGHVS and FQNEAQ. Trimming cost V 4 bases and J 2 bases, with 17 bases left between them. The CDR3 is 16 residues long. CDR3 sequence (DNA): TGTGCCAGCAGCTCAGGAAAAAATTCGGAAAACACTGAAGCTTTCTTT. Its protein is CASSSGKNSENTEAFF.

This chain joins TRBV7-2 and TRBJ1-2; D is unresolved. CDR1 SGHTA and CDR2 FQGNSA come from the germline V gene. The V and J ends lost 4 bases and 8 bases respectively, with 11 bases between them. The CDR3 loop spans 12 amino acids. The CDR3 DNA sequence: TGTGCCAGCAGCTCCTTCAACAGCGGCTACACCTTC. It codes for CASSSFNSGYTF.

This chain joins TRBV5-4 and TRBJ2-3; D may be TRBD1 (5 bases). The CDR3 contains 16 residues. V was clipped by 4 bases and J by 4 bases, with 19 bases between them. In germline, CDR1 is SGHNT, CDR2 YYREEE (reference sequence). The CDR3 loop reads CASSPKQVRVSDTQYF. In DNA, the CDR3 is TGTGCCAGCAGCCCCAAACAGGTTCGGGTATCAGATACGCAGTATTTT.

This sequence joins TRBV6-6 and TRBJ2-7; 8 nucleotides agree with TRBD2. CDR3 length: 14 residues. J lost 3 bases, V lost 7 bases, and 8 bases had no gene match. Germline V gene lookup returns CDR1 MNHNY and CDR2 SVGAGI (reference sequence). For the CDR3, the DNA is TGTGCCAGCACCGCCCCCACTAGCGGCTACGAGCAGTACTTC. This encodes CASTAPTSGYEQYF.

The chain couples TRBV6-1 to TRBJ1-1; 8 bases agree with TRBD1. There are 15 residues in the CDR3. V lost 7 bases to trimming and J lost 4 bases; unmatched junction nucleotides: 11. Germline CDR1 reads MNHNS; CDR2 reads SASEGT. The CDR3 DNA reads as TGTGCCAGCAACGAATCAGGGGGCGGGGGCACTGAAGCTTTCTTT. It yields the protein CASNESGGGGTEAFF.

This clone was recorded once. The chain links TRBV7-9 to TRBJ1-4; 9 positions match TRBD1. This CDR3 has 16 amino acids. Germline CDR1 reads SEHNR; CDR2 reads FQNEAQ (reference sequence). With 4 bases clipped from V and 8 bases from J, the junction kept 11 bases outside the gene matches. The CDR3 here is CASSSYRGLSREKLFF. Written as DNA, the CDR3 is TGTGCCAGCAGCTCCTACAGGGGGCTTAGTAGAGAAAAACTGTTTTTT.

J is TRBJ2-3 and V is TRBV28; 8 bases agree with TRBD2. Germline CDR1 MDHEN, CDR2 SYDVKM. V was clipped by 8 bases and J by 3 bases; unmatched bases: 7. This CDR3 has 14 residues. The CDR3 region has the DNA TGTGCCAGCGCTCCGGCGGGAGGAACAGATACGCAGTATTTT. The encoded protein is CASAPAGGTDTQYF.

CDR3 nucleotide sequence: TGTGCCAGCAGCTTATATACGGGGGGGCGGGAGACCCAGTACTTC. Translated, it gives CASSLYTGGRETQYF. The chain uses TRBV7-2 and TRBJ2-5, with 8 positions matching TRBD2. Germline-derived CDR1 and CDR2 are SGHTA and FQGNSA. This CDR3 spans 15 amino acids. J was trimmed by 5 bases and V by 2 bases; bases with no gene match: 7. The full variable domain, its missing parts supplied by reference TRBV7-2 and TRBJ2-5, is GAGVSQSPSNKVTEKGKDVELRCDPISGHTALYWYRQSLGQGLEFLIYFQGNSAPDKSGLPSDRFSAERTGGSVSTLTIQRTQQEDSAVYLCASSLYTGGRETQYFGPGTRLLVL.

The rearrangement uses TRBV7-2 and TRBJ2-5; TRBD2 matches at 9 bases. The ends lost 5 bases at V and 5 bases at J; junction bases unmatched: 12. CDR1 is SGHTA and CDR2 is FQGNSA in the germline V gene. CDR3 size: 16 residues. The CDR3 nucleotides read TGTGCCAGCAGCCCCCGGGGTAGCGGGAGTATGGAGACCCAGTACTTC. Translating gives CASSPRGSGSMETQYF.

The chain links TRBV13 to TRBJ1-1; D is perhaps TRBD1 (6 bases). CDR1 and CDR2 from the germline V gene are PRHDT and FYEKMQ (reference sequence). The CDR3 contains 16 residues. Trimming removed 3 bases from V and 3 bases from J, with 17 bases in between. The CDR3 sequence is CASSFYLRGEDTEAFF. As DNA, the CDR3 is TGTGCCAGCAGCTTTTACCTCAGGGGAGAGGACACTGAAGCTTTCTTT.

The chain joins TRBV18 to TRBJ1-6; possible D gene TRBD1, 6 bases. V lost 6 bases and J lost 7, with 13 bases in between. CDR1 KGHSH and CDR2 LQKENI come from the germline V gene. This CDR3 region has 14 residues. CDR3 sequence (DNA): TGTGCCAGCTCGCCTACAGGGTCGAATTCACCCCTCCACTTT. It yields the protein CASSPTGSNSPLHF.

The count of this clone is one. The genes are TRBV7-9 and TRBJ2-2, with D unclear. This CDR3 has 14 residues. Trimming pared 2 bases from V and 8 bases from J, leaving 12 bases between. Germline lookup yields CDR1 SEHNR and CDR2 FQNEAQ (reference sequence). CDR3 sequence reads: CASSLLAAAGELFF. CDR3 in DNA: TGTGCCAGCAGCTTACTGGCGGCAGCTGGGGAGCTGTTTTTT. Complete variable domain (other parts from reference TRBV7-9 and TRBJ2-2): DTGVSQNPRHKITKRGQNVTFRCDPISEHNRLYWYRQTLGQGPEFLTYFQNEAQLEKSRLLSDRFSAERPKGSFSTLEIQRTEQGDSAMYLCASSLLAAAGELFFGEGSRLTVL.

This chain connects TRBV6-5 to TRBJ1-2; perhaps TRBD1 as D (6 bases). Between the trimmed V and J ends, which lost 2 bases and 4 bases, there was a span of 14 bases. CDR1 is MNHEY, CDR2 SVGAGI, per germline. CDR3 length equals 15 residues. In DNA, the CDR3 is TGTGCCAGCAGTTACCGGGACAAGGTCTCCTATGGCTACACCTTC. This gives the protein CASSYRDKVSYGYTF.